The present T cell receptor (beta chain) was sequenced within a study of CD8 T cells in ankylosing spondylitis. Overall study results and limits: Apparently characteristic of ankylosing spondylitis blood was a TCR beta motif (about eight highly homologous variants).

MiXCR, applied by TCRdb to the 5' RACE reads, yields one record per CDR3 protein. Seen here are hundreds of thousands of distinct CDR3 sequences, 10% to 15% observed once, and the top ten hold approximately 0.51%. This clonotype was counted ten times or more. The antigen is not known. Sequencing used blood, either unsorted or a sorted T cell fraction (not recorded which). This receptor was obtained from a male donor with ankylosing spondylitis.

CDR3 amino acids: CASSLAGVNTEAFF. DNA of the CDR3: TGTGCCAGCAGCTTAGCAGGGGTGAACACTGAAGCTTTCTTT. V gene TRBV7-2 combines with J gene TRBJ1-1; D might be TRBD1 (5 bases). CDR1 SGHTA and CDR2 FQGNSA come from the germline V gene. The V gene lost 0 bases and the J gene lost 0 bases, with 5 bases spanning the gap. The CDR3 loop spans 14 amino acids. The variable domain in full, with the rest retrieved from reference TRBV7-2 and TRBJ1-1, is GAGVSQSPSNKVTEKGKDVELRCDPISGHTALYWYRQSLGQGLEFLIYFQGNSAPDKSGLPSDRFSAERTGGSVSTLTIQRTQQEDSAVYLCASSLAGVNTEAFFGQGTRLTVV.